The clone carrying this T cell receptor (beta chain) was picked up many times. Its antigen is currently unknown. Trimming removed 6 bases at V and 4 bases at J, with 13 bases between. The CDR3 runs to 14 residues. The V gene's germline CDR1 is DFQATT and CDR2 SNEGSKA (reference sequence). The sample is drawn from a study of T-cell memory formation after mild COVID-19. Notes on the study in general: Balance between CD4 and CD8 was seen in clones contracting day 15 to 85, and a CD4+ lean was seen in later expanders. The main location of contracting CD4+ clones was CM and EM, and that of contracting CD8+ clones was EMRA. In pre-infection memory, a portion of responding clones appeared, which suggested that cross-reactive memory joined.

TCRdb processed the 5' RACE reads anew with MiXCR; each CDR3 protein has one entry. The sample has 260,000 or so distinct CDR3 sequences, approximately 16% seen once. The source material was PBMCs or a T cell subset sorted from them (not recorded which). The rearrangement joins TRBV20-1 to TRBJ2-6, with TRBD1 as a possible D gene (6 bases). The TCR was taken from a man younger than 35 who had mild COVID-19 (a few samples of this study predate the infection). Cell type and time point are not known. CDR3 in DNA: TGCAGTGCCATCCGGACAGAGGGGGCCAACGTCCTGACTTTC. It codes for CSAIRTEGANVLTF.